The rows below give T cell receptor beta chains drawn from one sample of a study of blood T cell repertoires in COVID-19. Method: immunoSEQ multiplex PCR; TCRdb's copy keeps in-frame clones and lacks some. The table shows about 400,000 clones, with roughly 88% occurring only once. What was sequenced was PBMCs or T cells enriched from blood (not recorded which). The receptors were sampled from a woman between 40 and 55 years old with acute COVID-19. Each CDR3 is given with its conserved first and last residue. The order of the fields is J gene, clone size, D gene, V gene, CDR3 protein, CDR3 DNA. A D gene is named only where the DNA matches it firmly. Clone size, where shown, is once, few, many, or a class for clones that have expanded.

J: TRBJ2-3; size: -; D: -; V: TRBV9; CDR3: CASSGGQDSSTDTQYF; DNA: TGTGCCAGCAGCGGGGGACAAGATTCTAGCACAGATACGCAGTATTTT
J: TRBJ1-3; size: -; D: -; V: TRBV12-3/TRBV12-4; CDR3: CASSFKPGNTIYF; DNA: TGTGCCAGCTCGTTCAAGCCTGGAAACACCATATATTTT
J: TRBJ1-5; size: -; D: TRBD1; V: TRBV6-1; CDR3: CASSETGVQPQHF; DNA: TGTGCCAGCAGTGAGACAGGGGTGCAGCCCCAGCATTTT
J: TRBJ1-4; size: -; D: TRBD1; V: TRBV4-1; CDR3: CASSQGPGQGDKKLFF; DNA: TGCGCCAGCAGCCAAGGCCCGGGACAGGGGGATAAAAAACTGTTTTTT
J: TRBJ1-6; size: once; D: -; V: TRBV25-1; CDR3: CASRVRDHNSPLHF; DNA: TGTGCCAGCAGGGTCAGGGATCATAATTCACCCCTCCACTTT
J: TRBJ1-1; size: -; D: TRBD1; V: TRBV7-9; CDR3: CASSPQGVNTEAFF; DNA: TGTGCCAGCAGCCCGCAGGGGGTGAACACTGAAGCTTTCTTT
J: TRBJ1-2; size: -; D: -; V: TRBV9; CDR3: CASSAEPPGTTALPVYGYTF; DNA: TGTGCCAGCAGCGCCGAACCCCCCGGGACAACCGCGCTACCTGTCTATGGCTACACCTTC
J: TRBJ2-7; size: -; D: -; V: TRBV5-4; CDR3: CASSSRDGLYEQYF; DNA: TGTGCCAGCAGCTCGCGGGACGGACTCTACGAGCAGTACTTC
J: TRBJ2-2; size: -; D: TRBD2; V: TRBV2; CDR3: CASRRLAGTTGELFF; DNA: TGTGCCAGCAGAAGACTAGCGGGAACCACCGGGGAGCTGTTTTTT
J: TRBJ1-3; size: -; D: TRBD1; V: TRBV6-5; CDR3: CASTTGGIGNTIYF; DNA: TGTGCCAGCACTACAGGGGGCATTGGAAACACCATATATTTT
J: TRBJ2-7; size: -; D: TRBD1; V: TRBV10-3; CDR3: CANGQGGTYEQYF; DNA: TGTGCCAACGGACAGGGGGGAACCTACGAGCAGTACTTC
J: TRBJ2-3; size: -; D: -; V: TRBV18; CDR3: CASSQALFPDTQYF; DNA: TGTGCCAGCTCGCAGGCCCTTTTCCCAGATACGCAGTATTTT
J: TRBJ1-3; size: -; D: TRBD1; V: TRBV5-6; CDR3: CASSPLTGTGNTIYF; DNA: TGTGCCAGCAGCCCGCTGACAGGGACTGGAAACACCATATATTTT
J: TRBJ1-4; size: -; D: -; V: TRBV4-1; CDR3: CASSQDNRRSTNEKLFF; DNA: TGCGCCAGCAGCCAAGATAACAGGCGCTCAACTAATGAAAAACTGTTTTTT
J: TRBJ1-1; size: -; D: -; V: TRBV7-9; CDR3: CASSPIKGQNTEAFF; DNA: TGTGCCAGCAGCCCGATAAAGGGACAGAACACTGAAGCTTTCTTT
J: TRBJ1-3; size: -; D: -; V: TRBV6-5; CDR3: CASSYSIARGNTIYF; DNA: TGTGCCAGCAGTTACTCCATAGCCCGGGGAAACACCATATATTTT
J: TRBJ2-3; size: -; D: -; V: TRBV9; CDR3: CASSPRWGGADTQYF; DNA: TGTGCCAGCAGCCCGCGGTGGGGGGGCGCAGATACGCAGTATTTT
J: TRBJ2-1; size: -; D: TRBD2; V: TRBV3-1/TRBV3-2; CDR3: CASSQTSGMRNEQFF; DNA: TGTGCCAGCAGCCAAACTAGCGGGATGAGGAATGAGCAGTTCTTC
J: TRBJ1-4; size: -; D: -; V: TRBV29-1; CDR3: CSVAINRAPNEKLFF; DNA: TGCAGCGTTGCGATAAACAGGGCCCCTAATGAAAAACTGTTTTTT
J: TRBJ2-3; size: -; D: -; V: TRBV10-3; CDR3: CAIEGASTDTQYF; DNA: TGTGCCATCGAGGGAGCTAGCACAGATACGCAGTATTTT
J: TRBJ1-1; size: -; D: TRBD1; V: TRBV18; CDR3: CASSPRDRDLRTEAFF; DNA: TGTGCCAGCTCACCCCGGGACAGGGATTTGCGGACTGAAGCTTTCTTT
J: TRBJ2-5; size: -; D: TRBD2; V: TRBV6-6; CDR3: CASSLHGPLSGGAWGETQYF; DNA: TGTGCCAGCAGTCTCCATGGGCCCCTTAGCGGGGGGGCCTGGGGAGAGACCCAGTACTTC
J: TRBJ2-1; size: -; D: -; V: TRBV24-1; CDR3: CATSGWAHNEQFF; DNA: TGTGCCACCAGTGGGTGGGCCCACAATGAGCAGTTCTTC
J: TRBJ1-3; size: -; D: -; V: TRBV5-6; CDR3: CASSTLEGLNTIYF; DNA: TGTGCCAGCAGCACCCTGGAGGGATTAAACACCATATATTTT
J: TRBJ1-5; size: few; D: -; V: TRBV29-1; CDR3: CSVTPGRGQPQHF; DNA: TGCAGCGTCACCCCTGGGAGGGGGCAGCCCCAGCATTTT
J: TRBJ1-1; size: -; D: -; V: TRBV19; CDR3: CASSIRVSGTEAFF; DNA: TGTGCCAGTAGTATCAGGGTTTCAGGCACTGAAGCTTTCTTT
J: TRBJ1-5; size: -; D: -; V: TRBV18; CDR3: CASLPGGTVSNQPQHF; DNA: TGTGCCAGCCTACCGGGGGGTACGGTGAGCAATCAGCCCCAGCATTTT
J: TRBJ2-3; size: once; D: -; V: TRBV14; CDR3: CASSQDRRGRGDTQYF; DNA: TGTGCCAGCAGCCAAGATCGCAGGGGCCGGGGAGATACGCAGTATTTT
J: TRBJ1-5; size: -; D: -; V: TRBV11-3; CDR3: CASSYPGYRTCNQPQHF; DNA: TGTGCCAGCAGTTACCCCGGCTACAGGACCTGCAATCAGCCCCAGCATTTT
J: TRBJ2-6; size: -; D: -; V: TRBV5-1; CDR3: CASSKRTGNSGANVLTF; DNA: TGCGCCAGCAGCAAGAGGACGGGGAACTCTGGGGCCAACGTCCTGACTTTC
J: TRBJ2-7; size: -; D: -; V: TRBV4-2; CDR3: CASSQEVLYYEQYF; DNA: TGTGCCAGCAGCCAAGAGGTCCTATATTACGAGCAGTACTTC
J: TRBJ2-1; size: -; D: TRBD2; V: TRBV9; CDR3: CASSLSGTSGNEQFF; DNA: TGTGCCAGCAGCTTGTCCGGGACTAGCGGAAATGAGCAGTTCTTC
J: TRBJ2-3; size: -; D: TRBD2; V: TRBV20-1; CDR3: CSASALAGGADTQYF; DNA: TGCAGTGCTAGTGCCTTAGCGGGGGGGGCAGATACGCAGTATTTT